The 26 T cell receptor beta chains given below trace back to one sample, sequenced in a study of spatial heterogeneity in lung cancer. Study findings and constraints: Tumors with more nonsynonymous mutations had more expanded intratumoral alpha and beta TCRs.

One entry per CDR3 protein results from TCRdb running MiXCR on the 5' RACE reads. Of around 100,000 distinct CDR3 sequences listed, 4.4% are singletons. Their antigens remain unidentified. Described time point: sample taken at primary tumor resection. Sequenced material: lung tumor tissue, taken at surgery. The origin of the receptors is a male donor with early-stage non-small cell lung cancer.

In its sample, this clonotype was seen many times. V and J are TRBV6-6 and TRBJ2-7; possibly TRBD1 for D (6 bases). The germline V gene has CDR1 MNHNY and CDR2 SVGAGI (reference sequence). This CDR3 region has 13 residues. The V and J ends lost 4 bases and 6 bases respectively, with 13 bases between them. The CDR3 loop reads CASSWKTGSEQYF. In DNA, the CDR3 is TGTGCCAGCAGTTGGAAAACAGGGAGCGAGCAGTACTTC.

This clonotype has at least ten counts. V is TRBV28 and J is TRBJ2-1, with no clear D. Germline V gene data show CDR1 as MDHEN and CDR2 as SYDVKM. The CDR3 totals 15 residues. V lost 6 bases, J lost 3 bases, and 15 bases lay in between. The CDR3, as DNA: TGTGCCAGCAGGACCTCGAGACTCTACTACAATGAGCAGTTCTTC. Its protein product is CASRTSRLYYNEQFF. The variable domain in full, completed from reference TRBV28 and TRBJ2-1, reads DVKVTQSSRYLVKRTGEKVFLECVQDMDHENMFWYRQDPGLGLRLIYFSYDVKMKEKGDIPEGYSVSREKKERFSLILESASTNQTSMYLCASRTSRLYYNEQFFGPGTRLTVL.

This clonotype was picked up many times. The J gene is TRBJ2-2, the V gene TRBV7-2; D not resolved. Germline CDR1 and CDR2: SGHTA and FQGNSA. There are 13 residues in the CDR3. The ends were cut back, 1 base at V and 4 bases at J, with 4 bases in the middle. CDR3 nucleotides: TGTGCCAGCAGCTTAGACGTCACCGGGGAGCTGTTTTTT. It specifies CASSLDVTGELFF.

This clonotype was seen repeatedly, ten times or more. This chain links TRBV11-2 with TRBJ2-3; TRBD2 agrees at 8 bases. Unmatched junction bases numbered 12, after V lost 5 bases and J lost 5 bases. CDR1 SGHAT and CDR2 FQNNGV come from the germline V gene. This CDR3 is built from 16 residues. The CDR3 DNA reads TGTGCCAGCAGCCGAAGCCGGGGGGGGAAAGGAGATACGCAGTATTTT. This sequence encodes CASSRSRGGKGDTQYF.

This clonotype was found a few times. The genes are TRBV20-1 and TRBJ1-2; 10 bases line up with TRBD1. With V trimmed by 6 bases and J by 4 bases, 5 bases remained unmatched. From germline, CDR1 is DFQATT and CDR2 SNEGSKA (reference sequence). The CDR3 extends over 13 amino acids. CDR3 DNA: TGCAGTGCCGCCGGGACAGGGGCCTATGGCTACACCTTC. It specifies CSAAGTGAYGYTF.

This clonotype was observed at least ten times. The chain couples TRBV5-1 to TRBJ2-7, with D perhaps matching TRBD1 (6 bases). The CDR3 length is 15 residues. Per germline, CDR1 SGHRS and CDR2 YFSETQ. Between the trimmed V and J ends, which lost 0 bases and 0 bases, there was a span of 10 bases. The CDR3 loop is CASSLDRELSYEQYF. The CDR3 nucleotides read TGCGCCAGCAGCTTGGACAGGGAACTCTCCTACGAGCAGTACTTC. Drawing the rest from reference TRBV5-1 and TRBJ2-7, the complete variable domain is KAGVTQTPRYLIKTRGQQVTLSCSPISGHRSVSWYQQTPGQGLQFLFEYFSETQRNKGNFPGRFSGRQFSNSRSEMNVSTLELGDSALYLCASSLDRELSYEQYFGPGTRLTVT.

This clonotype was seen ten or more times. This chain uses TRBV3-1 with TRBJ1-6; D is perhaps TRBD1 (5 bases). Germline-derived CDR1 and CDR2 are LGHDT and YNNKEL (reference sequence). The CDR3 is 16 residues long. With 4 bases removed from V and 9 bases from J, the gap between germline ends came to 19 bases. CDR3 sequence: CASSPFLTDQASPLHF. DNA for the CDR3: TGTGCCAGCAGCCCCTTTTTGACAGACCAAGCTTCACCCCTCCACTTT. The full variable domain, its missing parts supplied by reference TRBV3-1 and TRBJ1-6, is DTAVSQTPKYLVTQMGNDKSIKCEQNLGHDTMYWYKQDSKKFLKIMFSYNNKELIINETVPNRFSPKSPDKAHLNLHINSLELGDSAVYFCASSPFLTDQASPLHFGNGTRLTVT.

This clonotype was seen a handful of times. This rearrangement joins TRBV7-9 to TRBJ2-5; the D gene is possibly TRBD1 (6 bases). CDR3 length equals 14 residues. Germline V gene lookup returns CDR1 SEHNR and CDR2 FQNEAQ (reference sequence). V lost 5 bases and J lost 4, with 14 bases in between. The chain's CDR3 is CASSMSTGAETQYF. The CDR3 bases are TGTGCCAGCAGCATGTCGACAGGTGCAGAGACCCAGTACTTC.

This clonotype showed up many times. The V gene is TRBV5-1, the J gene TRBJ2-2, with a weak D call TRBD2 (6 bases). V was trimmed by 7 bases and J by 2 bases, leaving 15 bases between them. This CDR3 comprises 15 residues. Per the germline V gene, CDR1 is SGHRS and CDR2 is YFSETQ. The CDR3 DNA is TGCGCCAGCCGACTGGGCGGGGATAACACCGGGGAGCTGTTTTTT. Protein: CASRLGGDNTGELFF.

This clonotype was counted many times. The rearrangement links TRBV7-9 to TRBJ2-3, with D uncertain. Deletions cut 2 bases from V and 5 bases from J, with 14 bases between. This CDR3 spans 15 amino acids. Germline values: CDR1 SEHNR, CDR2 FQNEAQ (reference sequence). The CDR3 DNA sequence: TGTGCCAGCAGCTTACCCAGAATGATCGAAGATACGCAGTATTTT. This encodes CASSLPRMIEDTQYF.

The table lists this clonotype with many counts. This chain joins TRBV7-2 and TRBJ1-1; possible D gene TRBD1, 5 bases. Trimming cost V 3 bases and J 4 bases, with 12 bases left between them. Germline CDR1 is SGHTA and CDR2 is FQGNSA. This CDR3 is built from 14 residues. The CDR3 region is CASSFSWGSTEAFF. CDR3 nucleotide sequence: TGTGCCAGCAGCTTTTCTTGGGGGTCCACTGAAGCTTTCTTT.

This clonotype showed up many times. V gene TRBV28 combines with J gene TRBJ1-1, with TRBD1 identical over 7 bases. Per the germline V gene, CDR1 is MDHEN and CDR2 is SYDVKM. The V segment lost 4 bases and the J segment 5 bases; nucleotides outside the gene matches: 7. The CDR3 totals 14 residues. The CDR3 DNA reads as TGTGCCAGCAGTTCTAGGACAGGTGGGACTGAAGCTTTCTTT. This encodes CASSSRTGGTEAFF. Based on the CDR3 plus reference TRBV28 and TRBJ1-1, the full variable domain is DVKVTQSSRYLVKRTGEKVFLECVQDMDHENMFWYRQDPGLGLRLIYFSYDVKMKEKGDIPEGYSVSREKKERFSLILESASTNQTSMYLCASSSRTGGTEAFFGQGTRLTVV.

This clonotype was counted at least ten times. The chain recombines TRBV6-5 with TRBJ2-7; 13 bases map to TRBD2. V shed 5 bases, J shed 4 bases, and the junction held 5 bases outside the gene matches. This CDR3 is 15 amino acids long. Germline V gives CDR1 MNHEY, CDR2 SVGAGI. The CDR3 DNA sequence: TGTGCCAGCAGTGACGGGACTAGCGGGATTTACGAGCAGTACTTC. It is translated as CASSDGTSGIYEQYF.

This clonotype was counted many times. This chain uses TRBV20-1 with TRBJ2-1, with 13 bases aligning to TRBD2. CDR1 is DFQATT, CDR2 SNEGSKA, per germline (reference sequence). The V and J ends lost 6 bases and 10 bases, in that order; junction bases with no gene match: 12. The CDR3 is 15 residues long. Here the CDR3 reads CSADPGTSGKGEQFF. Written as DNA, the CDR3 is TGCAGTGCCGATCCCGGGACTAGCGGGAAAGGGGAGCAGTTCTTC.

This clonotype was found many times. The V gene is TRBV4-1, the J gene TRBJ2-2; 7 bases align to TRBD2. CDR1 is MGHRA and CDR2 is YSYEKL in the germline V gene. The CDR3 runs to 17 residues. The V gene end was trimmed by 7 bases and the J gene end by 5 bases; junction bases not matched to a gene: 16. CDR3 loop: CASTRRGGSVGTGELFF. The CDR3 DNA is TGCGCCAGCACTCGTCGCGGCGGGAGTGTCGGAACCGGGGAGCTGTTTTTT.

This clonotype was found many times. V is TRBV20-1 and J is TRBJ2-7, with D possibly TRBD1 on 7 matching bases. The germline V and J ends were trimmed by 0 bases and 2 bases, with 14 bases remaining between them. CDR1 is DFQATT and CDR2 is SNEGSKA in the germline V gene (reference sequence). This CDR3 has 15 residues. The DNA of the CDR3 is TGCAGTGCTAGAGAGACGGCCAGGGGGGCCTACGAGCAGTACTTC. The encoded protein is CSARETARGAYEQYF.

The chain uses TRBV3-1 and TRBJ2-3; no clear D gene. Trimming shortened V by 0 bases and J by 9 bases, and 7 bases separated the two germline ends. The germline CDR1 and CDR2 sequences are LGHDT and YNNKEL (reference sequence). The CDR3 extends over 12 amino acids. DNA of the CDR3: TGTGCCAGCAGCCAAGACATGGCAACGCAGTATTTT. Translating it yields CASSQDMATQYF.

This clonotype was observed at least ten times. The J gene is TRBJ2-7, the V gene TRBV28; no definite D call. V lost 6 bases, J lost 0 bases, and 15 bases lay in between. The V gene's germline CDR1 is MDHEN and CDR2 SYDVKM. The CDR3 length is 15 residues. Here the CDR3 reads CASRSRTESSYEQYF. Written as DNA, the CDR3 is TGTGCCAGCAGATCCCGGACGGAAAGCTCCTACGAGCAGTACTTC.

The chain combines TRBV2 with TRBJ1-2; a possible D gene is TRBD1 (5 bases). The CDR3 spans 12 residues. The V and J ends lost 7 bases and 6 bases respectively, with 12 bases between them. Germline V CDR1 and CDR2: SNHLY, FYNNEI. Here the CDR3 DNA reads TGTGCCAGCACAGTAGAGGGGAATGGCTACACCTTC. Residues: CASTVEGNGYTF.

In this sample, this clonotype turned up many times. V and J are TRBV28 and TRBJ2-1; 14 bases agree with TRBD2. Germline assignment: CDR1 MDHEN and CDR2 SYDVKM. The CDR3 contains 15 residues. Unmatched junction bases numbered 5, after V lost 5 bases and J lost 8 bases. The CDR3 region is CASSLGLAGGYEQFF. CDR3 DNA: TGTGCCAGCAGTCTAGGACTAGCGGGAGGATATGAGCAGTTCTTC.

This clonotype was picked up many times. This sequence joins TRBV3-1 and TRBJ2-7, with D possibly being TRBD2 (5 bases). Germline values: CDR1 LGHDT, CDR2 YNNKEL (reference sequence). The CDR3 contains 16 residues. The V gene lost 1 base and the J gene lost 3 bases, with 16 bases spanning the gap. This chain's CDR3 is CASSQARARTVYEQYF. The CDR3 nucleotides are TGTGCCAGCAGCCAAGCGCGGGCTAGAACGGTCTACGAGCAGTACTTC.

This clonotype was picked up many times. The chain uses TRBV2 and TRBJ2-3, with 10 bases fitting TRBD1. V lost 4 bases and J lost 6; bases outside the gene matches: 1. Germline V gene sequence: CDR1 SNHLY, CDR2 FYNNEI. This CDR3 has 13 amino acids. The CDR3 here is CASSGDRGDTQYF. CDR3 in DNA: TGTGCCAGCAGTGGGGACAGGGGTGATACGCAGTATTTT. Full variable domain (rest looked up from reference TRBV2 and TRBJ2-3): EPEVTQTPSHQVTQMGQEVILRCVPISNHLYFYWYRQILGQKVEFLVSFYNNEISEKSEIFDDQFSVERPDGSNFTLKIRSTKLEDSAMYFCASSGDRGDTQYFGPGTRLTVL.

Comments on this clonotype: A much larger clone differs by one base, so this may be a read error. The gene calls are TRBV7-8 and TRBJ1-1; D gene uncertain. This CDR3 comprises 14 residues. V gave up 2 bases and J gave up 4 bases, with 11 bases separating them. The germline gives CDR1 SGHVS, CDR2 FQNEAQ. CDR3 residues: CASSLSVSTTEAFF. In DNA form, the CDR3 reads TGTGCCAGCAGCTTATCTGTAAGTACCACTGAAGCTTTCTTT. Together with reference TRBV7-8 and TRBJ1-1, the CDR3 gives the full variable domain: GAGVSQSPRYKVAKRGQDVALRCDPISGHVSLFWYQQALGQGPEFLTYFQNEAQLDKSGLPSDRFFAERPEGSVSTLKIQRTQQEDSAVYLCASSLSVSTTEAFFGQGTRLTVV.

This clonotype was seen ten or more times. This chain uses TRBV20-1 with TRBJ2-1, with 10 bases aligning to TRBD1. V lost 6 bases to trimming and J lost 4 bases; unmatched junction nucleotides: 6. Germline V lookup: CDR1 DFQATT, CDR2 SNEGSKA (reference sequence). The CDR3 has 14 amino acids. The CDR3 reads CSADEGQGYNEQFF. CDR3 nucleotides: TGCAGTGCGGACGAGGGACAGGGGTACAATGAGCAGTTCTTC.

In this sample, this clonotype turned up many times. The chain's CDR3 is CASSDNAPEAFF. CDR3 nucleotide sequence: TGTGCCAGCAGTGACAACGCGCCTGAAGCTTTCTTT. This chain links TRBV6-1 with TRBJ1-1, with D uncertain. CDR3 size: 12 residues. The germline gives CDR1 MNHNS, CDR2 SASEGT. The ends were cut back, 3 bases at V and 6 bases at J, with 8 bases in the middle.

This clonotype was observed a handful of times. The rearrangement uses TRBV12-3 or TRBV12-4 and TRBJ2-5; D may be TRBD2 (5 bases). The V gene lost 1 base and the J gene lost 1 base, with 16 bases spanning the gap. CDR3 length: 17 residues. Here the CDR3 reads CASSLGWLEEGQETQYF. The CDR3 bases are TGTGCCAGCAGTTTAGGTTGGTTAGAAGAGGGCCAAGAGACCCAGTACTTC.